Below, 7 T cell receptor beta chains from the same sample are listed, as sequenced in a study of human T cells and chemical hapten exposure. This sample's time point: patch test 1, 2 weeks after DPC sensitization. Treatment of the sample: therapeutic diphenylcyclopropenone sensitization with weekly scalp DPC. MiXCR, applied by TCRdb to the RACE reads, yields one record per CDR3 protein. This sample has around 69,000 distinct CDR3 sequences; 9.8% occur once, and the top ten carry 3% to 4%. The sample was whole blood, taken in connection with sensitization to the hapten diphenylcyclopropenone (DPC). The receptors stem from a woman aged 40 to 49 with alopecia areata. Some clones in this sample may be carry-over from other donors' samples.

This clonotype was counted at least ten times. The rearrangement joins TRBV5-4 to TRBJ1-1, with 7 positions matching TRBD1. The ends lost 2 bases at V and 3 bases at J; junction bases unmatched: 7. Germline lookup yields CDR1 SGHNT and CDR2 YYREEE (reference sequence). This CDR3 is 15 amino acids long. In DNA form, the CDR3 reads TGTGCCAGCAGCTTTGACAGGGATTACGACACTGAAGCTTTCTTT. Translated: CASSFDRDYDTEAFF.

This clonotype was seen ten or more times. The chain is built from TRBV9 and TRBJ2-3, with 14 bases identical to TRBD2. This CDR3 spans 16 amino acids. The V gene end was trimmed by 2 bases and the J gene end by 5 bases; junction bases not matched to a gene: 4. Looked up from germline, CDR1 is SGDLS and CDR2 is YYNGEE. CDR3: CASSVGLAGGRDTQYF. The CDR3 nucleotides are TGTGCCAGCAGCGTCGGACTAGCGGGGGGAAGAGATACGCAGTATTTT.

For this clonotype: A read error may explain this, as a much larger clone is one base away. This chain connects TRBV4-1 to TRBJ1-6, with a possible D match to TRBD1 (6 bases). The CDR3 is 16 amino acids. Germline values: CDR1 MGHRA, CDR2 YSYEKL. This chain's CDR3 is CASGQPKRGKGSPLHF. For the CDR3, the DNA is TGCGCCAGCGGCCAACCCAAAAGGGGGAAGGGTTCACCCCTCCACTTT.

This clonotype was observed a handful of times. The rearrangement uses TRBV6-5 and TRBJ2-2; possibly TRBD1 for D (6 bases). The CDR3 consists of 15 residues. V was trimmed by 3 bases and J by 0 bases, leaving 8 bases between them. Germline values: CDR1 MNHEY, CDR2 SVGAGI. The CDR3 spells CASSYWTANTGELFF. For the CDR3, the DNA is TGTGCCAGCAGTTATTGGACAGCGAACACCGGGGAGCTGTTTTTT.

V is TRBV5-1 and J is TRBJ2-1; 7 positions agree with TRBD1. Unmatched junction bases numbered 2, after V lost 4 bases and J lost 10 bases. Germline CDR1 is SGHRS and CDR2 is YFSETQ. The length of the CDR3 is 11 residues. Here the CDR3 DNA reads TGCGCCAGCAGCCAACAGGGGGAGCAGTTCTTC. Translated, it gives CASSQQGEQFF.

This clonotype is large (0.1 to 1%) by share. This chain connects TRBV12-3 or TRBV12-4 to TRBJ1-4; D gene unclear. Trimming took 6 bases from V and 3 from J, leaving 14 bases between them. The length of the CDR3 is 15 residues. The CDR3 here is CASSSGNLANEKLFF. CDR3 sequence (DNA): TGTGCCAGCAGCTCTGGAAACTTGGCTAATGAAAAACTGTTTTTT.

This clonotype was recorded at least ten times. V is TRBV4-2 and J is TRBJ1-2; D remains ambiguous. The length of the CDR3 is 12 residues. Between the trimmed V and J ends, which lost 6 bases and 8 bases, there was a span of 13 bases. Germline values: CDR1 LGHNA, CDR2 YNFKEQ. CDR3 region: CASSKPDGGYTF. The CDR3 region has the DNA TGTGCCAGCAGTAAGCCGGATGGAGGCTACACCTTC.